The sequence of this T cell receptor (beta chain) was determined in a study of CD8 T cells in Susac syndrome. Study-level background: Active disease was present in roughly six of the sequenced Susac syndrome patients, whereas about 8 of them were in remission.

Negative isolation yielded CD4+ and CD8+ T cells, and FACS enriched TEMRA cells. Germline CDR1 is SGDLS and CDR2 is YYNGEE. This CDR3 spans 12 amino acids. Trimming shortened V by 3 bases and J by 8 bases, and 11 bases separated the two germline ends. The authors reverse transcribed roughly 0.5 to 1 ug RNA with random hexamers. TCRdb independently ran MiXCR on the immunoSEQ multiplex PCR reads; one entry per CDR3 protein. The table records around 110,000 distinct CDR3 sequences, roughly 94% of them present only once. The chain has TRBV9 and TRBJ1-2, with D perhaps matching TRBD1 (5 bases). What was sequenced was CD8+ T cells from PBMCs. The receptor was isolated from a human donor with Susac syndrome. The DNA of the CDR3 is TGTGCCAGCAGCGGCCCACGGGGCGGCTACACCTTC. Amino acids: CASSGPRGGYTF.